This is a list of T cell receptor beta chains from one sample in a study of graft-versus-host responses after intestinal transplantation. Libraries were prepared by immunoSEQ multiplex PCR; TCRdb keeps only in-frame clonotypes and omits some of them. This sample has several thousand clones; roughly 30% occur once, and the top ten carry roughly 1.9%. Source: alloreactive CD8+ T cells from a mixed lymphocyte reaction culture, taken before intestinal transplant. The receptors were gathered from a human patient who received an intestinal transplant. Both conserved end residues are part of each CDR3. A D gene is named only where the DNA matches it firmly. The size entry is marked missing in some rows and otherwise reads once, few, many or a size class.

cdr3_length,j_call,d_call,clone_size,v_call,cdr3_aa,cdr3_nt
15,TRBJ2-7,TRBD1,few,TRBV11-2,CASSLAGTGFYEQYF,TGTGCCAGCAGCTTAGCCGGGACAGGTTTTTACGAGCAGTACTTC
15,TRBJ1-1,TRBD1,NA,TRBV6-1,CASSEESQGASEAFF,TGTGCCAGCAGTGAAGAGAGTCAGGGGGCGTCTGAAGCTTTCTTT
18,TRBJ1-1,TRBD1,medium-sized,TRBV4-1,CASSQEYRGLLLNTEAFF,TGCGCCAGCAGCCAAGAATACAGGGGGTTGTTGCTGAACACTGAAGCTTTCTTT
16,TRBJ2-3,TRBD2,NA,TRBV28,CASTPRGGPMGDTQYF,TGTGCCAGCACCCCCCGCGGGGGGCCAATGGGAGATACGCAGTATTTT
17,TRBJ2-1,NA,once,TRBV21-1,CASSVHLAHHSDNEQFF,TGTGCCAGCAGTGTGCATCTAGCACACCATTCCGACAATGAGCAGTTCTTC
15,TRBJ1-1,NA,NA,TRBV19,CASSIMSTTSTEAFF,TGTGCCAGTAGTATAATGTCGACGACTTCCACTGAAGCTTTCTTT
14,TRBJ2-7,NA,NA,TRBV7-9,CASSFTGSQYEQYF,TGTGCCAGCAGCTTCACAGGGTCCCAATACGAGCAGTACTTC
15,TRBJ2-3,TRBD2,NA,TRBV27,CASSFAGGPTDTQYF,TGTGCCAGCAGTTTTGCGGGAGGTCCTACAGATACGCAGTATTTT
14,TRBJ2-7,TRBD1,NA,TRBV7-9,CASSFGQASYEQYF,TGTGCCAGCAGCTTCGGACAGGCCTCCTACGAGCAGTACTTC
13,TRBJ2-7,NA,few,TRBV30,CAWSTESSYEQYF,TGTGCCTGGAGTACAGAAAGCTCCTACGAGCAGTACTTC
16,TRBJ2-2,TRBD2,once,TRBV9,CASSGTSGSSPGELFF,TGTGCCAGCAGCGGGACTAGCGGGAGTTCTCCCGGGGAGCTGTTTTTT
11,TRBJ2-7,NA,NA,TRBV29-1,CSVTQGYEQYF,TGCAGCGTTACTCAGGGTTACGAGCAGTACTTC
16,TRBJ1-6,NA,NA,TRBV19,CASSIDLTGYNSPLHF,TGTGCCAGTAGTATAGATTTGACAGGCTATAATTCACCCCTCCACTTT
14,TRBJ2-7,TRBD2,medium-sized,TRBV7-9,CASSPRLAGNEQYF,TGTGCCAGCAGTCCTAGACTAGCGGGAAATGAGCAGTACTTC
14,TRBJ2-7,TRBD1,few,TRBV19,CASSPGQGAYEQYF,TGTGCCAGTAGTCCCGGACAGGGGGCCTACGAGCAGTACTTC
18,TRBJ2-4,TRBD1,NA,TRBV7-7,CASSLVEGQANIKNIQYF,TGTGCCAGCAGCTTGGTGGAAGGACAGGCTAATATAAAAAACATTCAGTACTTC
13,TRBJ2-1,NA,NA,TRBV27,CASSLGRINEQFF,TGTGCCAGCAGTTTAGGCAGGATCAATGAGCAGTTCTTC
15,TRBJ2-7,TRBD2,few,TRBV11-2,CASSLDTSDSYEQYF,TGTGCCAGCAGCTTAGATACTAGCGACTCCTACGAGCAGTACTTC
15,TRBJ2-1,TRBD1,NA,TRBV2,CASSRQGQASNEQFF,TGTGCCAGCAGTAGACAAGGACAGGCGAGCAATGAGCAGTTCTTC
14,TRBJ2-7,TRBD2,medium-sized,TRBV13,CASSSGLAAYEQYF,TGTGCCAGCAGCAGCGGGCTAGCGGCCTACGAGCAGTACTTC
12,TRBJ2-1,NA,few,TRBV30,CAWSVRFSRQFF,TGTGCCTGGAGTGTACGGTTTAGCCGGCAGTTCTTC
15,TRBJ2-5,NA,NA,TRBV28,CASSYPHIWWETQYF,TGTGCCAGCAGTTATCCCCACATTTGGTGGGAGACCCAGTACTTC
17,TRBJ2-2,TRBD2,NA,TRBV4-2,CASSHPILAGGPGELFF,TGTGCCAGCAGCCATCCTATCCTAGCGGGAGGCCCCGGGGAGCTGTTTTTT
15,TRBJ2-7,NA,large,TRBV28,CASSFPAQGGYEQYF,TGTGCCAGCTCTTTCCCCGCTCAAGGGGGCTACGAGCAGTACTTC
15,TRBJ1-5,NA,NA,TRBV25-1,CASSEPPGPGYPQHF,TGTGCCAGCAGTGAGCCCCCGGGTCCTGGCTACCCCCAGCATTTT
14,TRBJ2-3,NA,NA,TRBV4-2,CASSLLTSTDTQYF,TGTGCCAGCAGTCTTTTGACTAGCACAGATACGCAGTATTTT
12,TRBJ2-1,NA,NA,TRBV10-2,CASRSSYNEQFF,TGCGCCAGCAGGAGTTCGTACAATGAGCAGTTCTTC
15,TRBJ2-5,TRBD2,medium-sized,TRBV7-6,CASSLAGGPAETQYF,TGTGCCAGCAGCCTAGCGGGGGGGCCGGCAGAGACCCAGTACTTC
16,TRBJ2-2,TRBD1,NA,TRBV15,CATSRDRELGTGELFF,TGTGCCACCAGCAGGGACAGGGAACTCGGCACCGGGGAGCTGTTTTTT
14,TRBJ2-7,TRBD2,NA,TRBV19,CASSIGTSSYEQYF,TGTGCCAGTAGTATCGGGACTAGCAGCTACGAGCAGTACTTC
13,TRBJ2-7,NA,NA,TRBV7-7,CASSHGQTYEQYF,TGTGCCAGCAGCCACGGACAGACCTACGAGCAGTACTTC
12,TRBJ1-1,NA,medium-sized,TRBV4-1,CASSQPGREAFF,TGCGCCAGCAGCCAGCCAGGGAGGGAAGCTTTCTTT
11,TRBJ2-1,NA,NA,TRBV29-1,CSVAIRFEQFF,TGCAGCGTTGCGATCCGGTTTGAGCAGTTCTTC
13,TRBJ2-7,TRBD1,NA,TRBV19,CASSPGQAYEQYF,TGTGCCAGTAGCCCGGGACAGGCCTACGAGCAGTACTTC
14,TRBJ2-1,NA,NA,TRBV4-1,CASSQDPGSNEQFF,TGTGCCAGCAGCCAAGACCCAGGGTCCAATGAGCAGTTCTTC
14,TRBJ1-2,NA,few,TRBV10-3,CAISDLREAYGYTF,TGTGCCATCAGTGACTTGAGGGAGGCCTATGGCTACACCTTC
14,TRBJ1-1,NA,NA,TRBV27,CASSPLGIPTEAFF,TGTGCCAGCAGTCCCCTCGGGATCCCCACTGAAGCTTTCTTT
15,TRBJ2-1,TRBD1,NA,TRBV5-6,CASSRQGEGYNEQFF,TGTGCCAGCAGCCGACAGGGGGAGGGCTACAATGAGCAGTTCTTC
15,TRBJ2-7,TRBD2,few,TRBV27,CASSYTSGRVYEQYF,TGTGCCAGCAGTTATACTAGCGGGAGGGTGTACGAGCAGTACTTC
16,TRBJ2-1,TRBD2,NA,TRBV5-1,CASSLGAGGYYNEQFF,TGCGCCAGCAGCTTGGGGGCGGGGGGCTACTACAATGAGCAGTTCTTC
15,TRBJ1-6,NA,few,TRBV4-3,CASSQVFLGHSPLHF,TGCGCCAGCAGCCAAGTCTTTTTGGGCCATTCACCCCTCCACTTT
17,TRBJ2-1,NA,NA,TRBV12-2,CASRLAPGLAAYNEQFF,TGTGCAAGTCGCTTAGCCCCGGGACTAGCGGCTTACAATGAGCAGTTCTTC